This TCR beta chain was sequenced for a study of CD8 T cells in Susac syndrome (dated by TCRdb to the late 2010s). Context from the whole study: Of the Susac syndrome patients who were sequenced, more than five had clinically active disease and roughly 8 were in clinical remission. At blood withdrawal, Susac syndrome patients were either therapy-naive, taking corticosteroids (in some cases with IVIg as well), or taking IVIg alone. Whether CD8+ T cell activation and differentiation in Susac syndrome was antigen driven was tested using repertoire sequencing.

The germline V end is reduced by 3 bases and the J end by 1 base; junction bases left unmatched: 8. From the cysteine up to the phenylalanine, the CDR3 has a length of 16 residues. Only CDR3 DNA is held: 48 bases, read in frame from base 1. The germline V gene supplies CDR1 SGDLS and CDR2 YYNGEE. In regard to this clonotype: Its antigen is currently not known. No base quality values were provided; no much bigger clone lies one nucleotide off.

General study outcomes and caveats: The number of individuals in the TCR sequencing and HLA analysis was acknowledged as relatively small. No clonal expansion was detected in the CD4+ T cell repertoire of Susac syndrome patients.

RNA was extracted using the RNeasy kit, and roughly 0.45 to 1 microgram was reverse transcribed with random hexamers. The immunoSEQ multiplex PCR assay, covering 54 Vbeta and 13 Jbeta segments, was used to amplify TCR beta CDR3 regions. PCR amplification bias was corrected by using a synthetic template baseline for primer optimization and computational correction. Turning to the authors' computational methods: Reads were annotated to V, D and J genes per IMGT and analyzed with immunoSEQ Analyzer, keeping only productive sequences. Clonality was calculated as one minus the Shannon entropy normalized by log2 of the number of productive unique sequences. Public and private clones were assessed among the 100 most prevalent clones of each patient and control. Susac-specific clones were defined as absent from healthy and MS cohorts, 1052 published viral clones and other ImmuneACCESS disease sequences. The raw public data were reprocessed by TCRdb itself: fastp quality trimming at Q25, MiXCR clonotype calling, in-frame beta chains only. Entries that share a CDR3 protein sequence are merged under the most common genes and DNA. The V and J calls reflect TCRdb's pipeline rather than the authors' work. The sample profile shows about 120,000 distinct CDR3 sequences; roughly 95% of them were found once. In total, the top ten clones hold about 0.14% of the sample.

Peripheral blood CD8+ and CD4+ T cells from healthy donors, Susac syndrome patients and multiple sclerosis patients were profiled using high-throughput TCR beta sequencing. The Susac syndrome patients fulfilled recently defined diagnostic criteria for definite or probable disease. Bulk CD8+ and CD4+ T cells were purified magnetically by negative isolation, whereas CD8+ TEMRA cells were enriched by FACS. Blood was drawn into EDTA tubes, processed within 24 hours, and PBMCs were isolated by density gradient centrifugation. PBMCs intended for TCR sequencing were cryopreserved in liquid nitrogen and were subsequently thawed in a 37 degrees C water bath. Purity of sorted or isolated CD4+, CD8+ and CD8+ TEMRA cells was at least 90%.

The rearrangement combines TRBV9 with TRBJ2-5, and 8 junctional nucleotides match TRBD1. This sequence originates from a human donor with Susac syndrome. Sequencing input: CD4+ T cells from PBMCs. The CDR3 loop reads CASSEGEGTGQETQYF. The nucleotide sequence is TGTGCCAGCAGCGAGGGAGAAGGGACAGGCCAAGAGACCCAGTACTTC.